This section outlines one T cell receptor (beta chain) sequence together with its context. The data originate from a study of blood T cell repertoires in COVID-19. Study-wide context: The United States, Italy and Spain were the sources of the acute and convalescent COVID-19 samples. PBMCs, B-cell-depleted T cells, or T cells provided the cDNA or gDNA that made up the material.

After removal of 1 base from V and 0 bases from J, the junction contained 6 bases not matched to a gene. Germline CDR1 reads MGHRA; CDR2 reads YSYEKL. CDR3 length: 17 amino acids. As originally analysed: Reference gene primer amplification gave nucleated cell count estimates. Clones were read by immunoSEQ multiplex PCR, and TCRdb kept only the in-frame ones, dropping some. That table furnishes V, J and clone size, whereas the DNA furnished D and trimming. The sample lists 200,000 to 250,000 clones, 85% to 90% occurring once. Self-reported history from a screening survey and questionnaire set each donor's cohort.

V usage is TRBV4-1 and J usage is TRBJ2-4, with 7 bases that match TRBD2. This clonotype was obtained from a man aged 45-60 years who had been exposed to COVID-19. Sample: PBMCs or T cells enriched from blood (not recorded which). For the CDR3, the DNA is TGCGCCAGCAGCCAAGGAGTTGTAGCGGGAGCCAAAAACATTCAGTACTTC. This gives the protein CASSQGVVAGAKNIQYF.